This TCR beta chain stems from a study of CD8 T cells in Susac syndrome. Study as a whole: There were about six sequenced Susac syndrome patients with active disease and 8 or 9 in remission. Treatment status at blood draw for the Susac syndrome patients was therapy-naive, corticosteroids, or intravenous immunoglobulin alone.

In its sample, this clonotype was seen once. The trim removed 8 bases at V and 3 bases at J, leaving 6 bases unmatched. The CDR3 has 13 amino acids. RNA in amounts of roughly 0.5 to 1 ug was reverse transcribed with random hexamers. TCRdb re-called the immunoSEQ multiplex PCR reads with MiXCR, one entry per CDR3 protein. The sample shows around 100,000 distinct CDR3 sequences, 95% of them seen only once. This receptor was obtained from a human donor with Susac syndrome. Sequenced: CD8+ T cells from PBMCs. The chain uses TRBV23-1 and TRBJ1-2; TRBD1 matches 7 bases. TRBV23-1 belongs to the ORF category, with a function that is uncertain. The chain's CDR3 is CASRIGTDYGYTF. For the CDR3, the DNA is TGCGCCAGCCGGATCGGGACAGACTATGGCTACACCTTC.